This TCR beta chain was sequenced in a study of shared clonotypes between healthy human individuals. Sequencing used immunoSEQ multiplex PCR; TCRdb keeps in-frame clones, though not all of them. The top ten clones hold under 0.25% of a sample with approximately 840,000 clones, 95% to 97% of them seen once. This clone was observed once. Only CD45RO-negative cells positively selected for CCR7 counted as naive CD8 cells, so terminally differentiated effector memory CD45RA+ cells were excluded. The CDR3 consists of 15 residues. The V and J ends lost 4 bases and 2 bases, in that order; junction bases with no gene match: 8. Germline CDR1 and CDR2: SGHVS and FNYEAQ.

The chain couples TRBV7-6 to TRBJ2-7, with TRBD1 identical over 7 bases. Sequenced material: naive CD8+ T cells sorted from blood. This TCR was sampled from a man aged 30 to 39 in good health. The CDR3 DNA sequence: TGTGCCAGCAGCTCCGACAGGGTCAGAACCTACGAGCAGTACTTC. This codes for CASSSDRVRTYEQYF.